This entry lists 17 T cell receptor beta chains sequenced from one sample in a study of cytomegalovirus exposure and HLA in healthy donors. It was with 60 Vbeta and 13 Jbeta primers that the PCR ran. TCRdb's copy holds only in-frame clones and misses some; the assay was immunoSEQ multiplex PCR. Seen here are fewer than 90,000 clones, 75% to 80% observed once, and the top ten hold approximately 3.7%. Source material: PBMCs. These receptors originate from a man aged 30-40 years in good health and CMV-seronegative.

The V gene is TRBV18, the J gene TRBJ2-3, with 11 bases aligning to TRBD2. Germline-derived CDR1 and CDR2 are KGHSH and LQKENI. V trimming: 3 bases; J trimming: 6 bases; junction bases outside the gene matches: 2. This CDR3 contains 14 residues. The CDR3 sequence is CASSPTSGSDTQYF. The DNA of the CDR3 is TGTGCCAGCTCACCTACTAGCGGGAGTGATACGCAGTATTTT.

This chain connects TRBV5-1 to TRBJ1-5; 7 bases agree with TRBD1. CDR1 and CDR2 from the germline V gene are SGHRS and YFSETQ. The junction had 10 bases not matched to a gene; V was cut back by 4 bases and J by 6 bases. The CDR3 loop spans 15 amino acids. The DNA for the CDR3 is TGCGCCAGCAGCCCCATCAGGGGGGTCAGTCAGCCCCAGCATTTT. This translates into CASSPIRGVSQPQHF.

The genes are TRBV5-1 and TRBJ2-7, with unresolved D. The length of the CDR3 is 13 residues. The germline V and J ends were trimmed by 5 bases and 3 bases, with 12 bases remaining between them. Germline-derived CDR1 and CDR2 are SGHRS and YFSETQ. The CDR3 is CASRDVRHYEQYF. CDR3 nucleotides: TGCGCCAGCAGAGATGTCAGGCACTACGAGCAGTACTTC.

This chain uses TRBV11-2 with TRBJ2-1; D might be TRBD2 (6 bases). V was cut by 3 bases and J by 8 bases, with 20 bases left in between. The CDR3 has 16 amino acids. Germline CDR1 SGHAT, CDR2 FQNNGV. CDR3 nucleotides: TGTGCCAGCAGCTTCCGACTAGGACGAAACCTCGATGAGCAGTTCTTC. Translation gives CASSFRLGRNLDEQFF. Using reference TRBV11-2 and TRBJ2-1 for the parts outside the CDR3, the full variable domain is EAGVAQSPRYKIIEKRQSVAFWCNPISGHATLYWYQQILGQGPKLLIQFQNNGVVDDSQLPKDRFSAERLKGVDSTLKIQPAKLEDSAVYLCASSFRLGRNLDEQFFGPGTRLTVL.

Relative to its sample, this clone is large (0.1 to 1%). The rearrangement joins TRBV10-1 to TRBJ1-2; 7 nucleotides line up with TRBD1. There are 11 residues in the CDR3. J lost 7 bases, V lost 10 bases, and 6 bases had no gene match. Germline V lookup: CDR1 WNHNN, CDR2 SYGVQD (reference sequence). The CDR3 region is CAIDREIGYTF. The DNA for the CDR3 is TGCGCCATCGACAGGGAGATTGGCTACACCTTC.

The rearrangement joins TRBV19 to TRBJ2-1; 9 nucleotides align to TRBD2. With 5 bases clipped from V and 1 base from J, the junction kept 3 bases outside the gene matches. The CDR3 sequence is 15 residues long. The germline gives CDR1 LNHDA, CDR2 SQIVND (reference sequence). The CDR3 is CASSATSGSYNEQFF. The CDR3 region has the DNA TGTGCCAGTAGTGCGACTAGCGGATCCTACAATGAGCAGTTCTTC.

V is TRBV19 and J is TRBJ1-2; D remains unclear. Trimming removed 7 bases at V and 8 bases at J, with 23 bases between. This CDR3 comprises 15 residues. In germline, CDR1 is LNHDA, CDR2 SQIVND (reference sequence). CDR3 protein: CASKFGLSSRGGYTF. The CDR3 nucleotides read TGTGCCAGTAAATTCGGACTCTCTTCGCGAGGGGGCTACACCTTC.

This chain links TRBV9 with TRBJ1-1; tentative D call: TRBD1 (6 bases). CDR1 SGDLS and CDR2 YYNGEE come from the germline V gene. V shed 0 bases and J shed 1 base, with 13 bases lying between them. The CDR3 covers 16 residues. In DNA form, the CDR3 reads TGTGCCAGCAGCGTAGGTTCCGGGACAAGGAACACTGAAGCTTTCTTT. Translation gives CASSVGSGTRNTEAFF.

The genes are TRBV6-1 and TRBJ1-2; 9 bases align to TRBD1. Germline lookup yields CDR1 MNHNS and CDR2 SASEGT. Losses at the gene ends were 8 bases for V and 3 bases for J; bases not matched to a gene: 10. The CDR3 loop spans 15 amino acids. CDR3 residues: CASRDGTGNDYGYTF. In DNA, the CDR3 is TGTGCCAGCCGGGACGGGACAGGGAATGACTATGGCTACACCTTC.

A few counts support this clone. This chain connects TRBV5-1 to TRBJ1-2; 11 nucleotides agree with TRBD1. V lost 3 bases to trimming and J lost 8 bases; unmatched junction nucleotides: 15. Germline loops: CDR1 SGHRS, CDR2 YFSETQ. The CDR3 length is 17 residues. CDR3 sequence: CASSSGQGAVDSEGYTF. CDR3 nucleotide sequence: TGCGCCAGCAGCTCAGGACAGGGGGCGGTGGATTCAGAAGGCTACACCTTC.

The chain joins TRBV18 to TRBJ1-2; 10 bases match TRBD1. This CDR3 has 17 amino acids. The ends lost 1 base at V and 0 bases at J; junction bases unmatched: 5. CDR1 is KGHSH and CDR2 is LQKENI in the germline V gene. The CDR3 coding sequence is TGTGCCAGCTCACCACAACCGGGACAGGGGACTAACTATGGCTACACCTTC. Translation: CASSPQPGQGTNYGYTF.

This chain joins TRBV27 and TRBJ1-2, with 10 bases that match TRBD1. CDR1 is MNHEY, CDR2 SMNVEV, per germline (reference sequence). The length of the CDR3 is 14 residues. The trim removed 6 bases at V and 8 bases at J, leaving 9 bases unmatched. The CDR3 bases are TGTGCCAGCAGGCCCACCGGGACAGGGGTCGGCTACACCTTC. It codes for CASRPTGTGVGYTF.

The DNA for the CDR3 is TGTGCCTGGAGTAGAAGGACAGGGGGTAGCCAAGAGACCCAGTACTTC. Translation: CAWSRRTGGSQETQYF. The chain links TRBV30 to TRBJ2-5; 10 bases fit TRBD1. This CDR3 spans 16 amino acids. Germline V gene lookup returns CDR1 GTSNPN and CDR2 SVGIG (reference sequence). The trim removed 2 bases at V and 1 base at J, leaving 7 bases unmatched.

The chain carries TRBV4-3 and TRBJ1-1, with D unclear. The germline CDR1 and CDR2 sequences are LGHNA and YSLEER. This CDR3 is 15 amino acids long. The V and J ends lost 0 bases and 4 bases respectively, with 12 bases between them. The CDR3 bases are TGCGCCAGCAGCCAAGATGCGGGGTTTGGCACTGAAGCTTTCTTT. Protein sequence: CASSQDAGFGTEAFF.

CDR3 region: CASSRARLGNTEAFF. The DNA for the CDR3 is TGTGCCAGCAGCCGCGCCAGGTTGGGGAACACTGAAGCTTTCTTT. The chain combines TRBV4-2 with TRBJ1-1; D uncertain. The CDR3 is 15 amino acids. Germline values: CDR1 LGHNA, CDR2 YNFKEQ. The germline V and J ends were trimmed by 4 bases and 1 base, with 13 bases remaining between them.

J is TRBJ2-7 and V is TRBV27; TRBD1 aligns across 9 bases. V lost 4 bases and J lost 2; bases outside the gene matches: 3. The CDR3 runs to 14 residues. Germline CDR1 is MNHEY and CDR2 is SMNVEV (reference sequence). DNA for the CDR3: TGTGCCAGCAGTTGGGACAGGGATACCTACGAGCAGTACTTC. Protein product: CASSWDRDTYEQYF.

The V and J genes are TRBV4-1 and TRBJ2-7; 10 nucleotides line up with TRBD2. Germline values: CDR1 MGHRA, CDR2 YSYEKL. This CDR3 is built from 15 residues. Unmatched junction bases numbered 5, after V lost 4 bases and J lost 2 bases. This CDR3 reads CASSPGLAEPYEQYF. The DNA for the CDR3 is TGCGCCAGCAGCCCCGGACTAGCGGAGCCCTACGAGCAGTACTTC.